These T cell receptor beta chains were read from a single sample in a study of cytomegalovirus exposure and HLA in healthy donors. The table came from immunoSEQ multiplex PCR; TCRdb's copy has only in-frame clones and leaves some out. The table has some 110,000 clones, more than 60% seen once. The sequenced sample was PBMCs. Receptors originate from a middle-aged man in good health and CMV-seronegative. CDR3s include the opening cysteine and the closing phenylalanine or tryptophan. The D gene is left open where the match is weak. Rows may omit the clone size; those that give it use once, few, many or a size class.

v_call	cdr3_length	d_call	j_call	clone_size	cdr3_aa	cdr3_nt
TRBV23-1	15	TRBD1	TRBJ2-7	.	CASPKRTGAGYEQYF	TGCGCCAGCCCTAAACGAACAGGGGCAGGTTACGAGCAGTACTTC
TRBV5-1	15	.	TRBJ2-5	.	CASSIPGARQETQYF	TGCGCCAGCAGCATTCCGGGAGCCCGGCAAGAGACCCAGTACTTC
TRBV6-1	15	.	TRBJ2-7	.	CASSEGDWGNYEQYF	TGTGCCAGCAGTGAAGGGGACTGGGGAAACTACGAGCAGTACTTC
TRBV5-1	15	.	TRBJ2-3	.	CASNAGTSSTDTQYF	TGCGCCAGCAACGCGGGGACTTCTAGCACAGATACGCAGTATTTT
TRBV7-2	15	TRBD1	TRBJ1-3	.	CASGPGQVRGNTIYF	TGTGCCAGCGGTCCGGGACAGGTCCGTGGAAACACCATATATTTT
TRBV7-9	15	.	TRBJ2-6	.	CASSLGGTGANVLTF	TGTGCCAGCAGCTTAGGAGGGACTGGGGCCAACGTCCTGACTTTC
TRBV7-9	15	TRBD1	TRBJ2-1	once	CASSAGDSSYNEQFF	TGTGCCAGCAGCGCCGGGGACAGCTCCTACAATGAGCAGTTCTTC
TRBV10-1	14	TRBD1	TRBJ1-4	.	CASIRTGLHEKLFF	TGCGCCAGCATCCGGACAGGGCTCCATGAAAAACTGTTTTTT
TRBV6-5	11	TRBD1	TRBJ1-2	.	CASSQGQGYTF	TGTGCCAGCAGTCAGGGACAGGGCTACACCTTC
TRBV4-1	16	TRBD1	TRBJ1-1	.	CASSQDRGTGSTEAFF	TGCGCCAGCAGCCAAGATCGTGGGACAGGGAGCACTGAAGCTTTCTTT
TRBV27	16	.	TRBJ1-5	once	CASSPQGLNSNQPQHF	TGTGCCAGCAGCCCCCAGGGCCTGAATAGCAATCAGCCCCAGCATTTT
TRBV5-1	16	.	TRBJ1-2	few	CASSLASVREAHGYTF	TGCGCCAGCAGCTTGGCTTCGGTCAGGGAGGCCCATGGCTACACCTTC
TRBV6-5	15	TRBD1	TRBJ1-6	.	CASSYGDRVNSPLHF	TGTGCCAGCAGTTATGGGGACAGGGTTAATTCACCCCTCCACTTT
TRBV7-6	16	TRBD2	TRBJ2-1	once	CASSQASGGSRNEQFF	TGTGCCAGCAGCCAGGCTAGCGGGGGGTCCCGCAATGAGCAGTTCTTC
TRBV28	16	TRBD1	TRBJ1-5	.	CASTFGTGHSNQPQHF	TGTGCCAGCACCTTTGGGACAGGCCATAGCAATCAGCCCCAGCATTTT
TRBV18	14	TRBD1	TRBJ2-3	.	CASSSQGPTDTQYF	TGTGCCAGCTCATCACAGGGGCCCACAGATACGCAGTATTTT
TRBV19	14	.	TRBJ2-3	.	CASSIGSSSDTQYF	TGTGCCAGTAGTATAGGGTCTAGCAGCGATACGCAGTATTTT
TRBV7-9	16	TRBD2	TRBJ2-1	.	CASSARTSGGAFRQFF	TGTGCCAGCAGCGCGCGGACTAGCGGGGGGGCCTTTCGGCAGTTCTTC
TRBV5-6	13	.	TRBJ2-3	.	CASSLLAADTQYF	TGTGCCAGCAGCTTGTTGGCTGCAGATACGCAGTATTTT
TRBV5-1	14	TRBD1	TRBJ1-1	.	CASSPGTGRTEAFF	TGCGCCAGCAGCCCGGGGACAGGGAGGACTGAAGCTTTCTTT
TRBV18	13	.	TRBJ1-4	.	CASSPATNEKLFF	TGTGCCAGCTCACCCGCAACTAATGAAAAACTGTTTTTT
TRBV6-1	16	.	TRBJ1-6	.	CASSEVAGRRNSPLHF	TGTGCCAGCAGTGAAGTGGCAGGGCGACGCAATTCACCCCTCCACTTT
TRBV11-2	12	TRBD2	TRBJ2-7	few	CASSDGGGPQYF	TGTGCCAGCAGCGACGGGGGGGGCCCGCAGTACTTC
TRBV6-6	15	.	TRBJ2-7	.	CASIPTHQGSYEQYF	TGTGCCAGCATTCCCACTCACCAGGGCTCCTACGAGCAGTACTTC
TRBV5-1	15	.	TRBJ1-4	.	CASSSQGWANEKLFF	TGCGCCAGCAGCTCACAGGGTTGGGCTAATGAAAAACTGTTTTTT
TRBV7-2	15	TRBD1	TRBJ2-7	.	CASSPWDRGSYEQYF	TGTGCCAGCAGCCCATGGGACAGGGGCTCCTACGAGCAGTACTTC
TRBV7-3	13	.	TRBJ2-3	few	CASSRNAADTQYF	TGTGCCAGCAGCCGAAATGCGGCCGATACGCAGTATTTT
TRBV7-3	14	TRBD1	TRBJ2-3	.	CASSWTGMGDTQYF	TGTGCCAGCAGCTGGACAGGGATGGGAGATACGCAGTATTTT
TRBV7-6	16	.	TRBJ1-3	few	CASSLAGGPSGNTIYF	TGTGCCAGCAGCTTGGCGGGGGGTCCATCTGGAAACACCATATATTTT
TRBV5-6	14	.	TRBJ2-7	once	CASSLGLFSYEQYF	TGTGCCAGCAGCTTGGGTCTGTTCTCCTACGAGCAGTACTTC
TRBV29-1	11	.	TRBJ2-7	few	CSAAGEYEQYF	TGCAGCGCCGCGGGCGAGTACGAGCAGTACTTC
TRBV5-6	16	.	TRBJ1-1	once	CASSLEAARRDTEAFF	TGTGCCAGCAGCTTGGAGGCGGCCCGGCGGGACACTGAAGCTTTCTTT
TRBV7-2	17	TRBD2	TRBJ2-1	.	CASSSRTSGGQRNEQFF	TGTGCCAGCAGCTCGCGGACTAGCGGGGGCCAACGGAATGAGCAGTTCTTC